A selection of T cell receptor beta chains follows, all from one sample in a study of blood T cell repertoires in COVID-19. Profiling relied on immunoSEQ multiplex PCR, and the TCRdb table lists in-frame clones only, not all of them. The table includes about 170,000 clones, about 89% detected once. The specimen was peripheral blood. Source of these receptors: a man aged 70-80 years with acute or convalescent COVID-19. The CDR3 runs from the conserved cysteine through the conserved F or W. The D gene is left open where the match is weak. Part of the rows lack a size; the others show once, few, many or a class for expanded clones.

size	D	V	J	DNA	CDR3
.	.	TRBV7-8	TRBJ2-3	TGTGCCAGCAGCTTAGTTGGAGGACCGGGTGCAGATACGCAGTATTTT	CASSLVGGPGADTQYF
.	TRBD1	TRBV5-1	TRBJ2-7	TGCGCCAGCAGTGGGACAGGGGACCTTTACGAGCAGTACTTC	CASSGTGDLYEQYF
.	TRBD2	TRBV9	TRBJ2-7	TGTGCCAGCAGCGTTTCCATAAGGACTAGCGGGGAAGGCGAGCAGTACTTC	CASSVSIRTSGEGEQYF
.	TRBD1	TRBV4-1	TRBJ2-3	TGCGCCAGCAGCCAAGATAGTCCGGGACAGAACCTCGGAGATACGCAGTATTTT	CASSQDSPGQNLGDTQYF
few	TRBD1	TRBV2	TRBJ1-2	TGTGCCAGCAGCACCGCAGGACAGGGAGGCGGCTACACCTTC	CASSTAGQGGGYTF
.	TRBD2	TRBV3-1/TRBV3-2	TRBJ2-7	TGTGCCAGCAGTCCATACAGGACTAGCGGCTACGAGCAGTACTTC	CASSPYRTSGYEQYF
.	TRBD1	TRBV11-3	TRBJ2-7	TGTGCCAGCAGCTCCGGACAGGGGTTCTCCTACGAGCAGTACTTC	CASSSGQGFSYEQYF
.	TRBD1	TRBV28	TRBJ1-5	TGTGCCAGCAGTTCTCCAACAGGGGGCGGGGGTCAGCCCCAGCATTTT	CASSSPTGGGGQPQHF
.	.	TRBV6-1	TRBJ1-3	TGTGCCAGCAGTGACCCGAGCGCGTCTGGAAACACCATATATTTT	CASSDPSASGNTIYF
once	.	TRBV7-6	TRBJ2-3	TGTGCCAGCAGCTCCAGACAGACACGCACAGATACGCAGTATTTT	CASSSRQTRTDTQYF
.	TRBD2	TRBV28	TRBJ2-1	TGTGCCAGCAGTTTAGACCGGGCTAGCGGGAAAAATGAGCAGTTCTTC	CASSLDRASGKNEQFF
.	.	TRBV7-8	TRBJ2-7	TGTGCCGCCAGCAATGGGGGCTTCTACGAGCAGTACTTC	CAASNGGFYEQYF
.	TRBD2	TRBV5-1	TRBJ2-1	TGCGCCAGCAGCTTGACTAGCGGGGCCCTTTACAATGAGCAGTTCTTC	CASSLTSGALYNEQFF
few	.	TRBV19	TRBJ1-5	TGTGCCAGTAGTATAGCTGGGACTCTTAATCAGCCCCAGCATTTT	CASSIAGTLNQPQHF
.	.	TRBV7-2	TRBJ1-3	TGTGCCAGCAGCACCAAACTTGGAAACACCATATATTTT	CASSTKLGNTIYF
.	.	TRBV6-1	TRBJ1-6	TGTGCCAGCAGTGAAGCTCGGTCAGGTGTATCACCCCTCCACTTT	CASSEARSGVSPLHF
few	.	TRBV28	TRBJ1-6	TGTGCCAGCATCGAAAGCGGGGAGATCACCTATAATTCACCCCTCCACTTT	CASIESGEITYNSPLHF
.	TRBD1	TRBV30	TRBJ1-6	TGTGCCTGGAGTGTAATAGGGACAGGGGGTTCACCCCTCCACTTT	CAWSVIGTGGSPLHF
.	.	TRBV27	TRBJ1-6	TGTGCCACCCAAGACGTCAAGGTCCGGGGTTCACCCCTCCACTTT	CATQDVKVRGSPLHF
.	.	TRBV27	TRBJ2-1	TGTGCCAGCAGTTTATCGGGCAGGGGGGTACAGGTCTTC	CASSLSGRGVQVF
.	.	TRBV7-9	TRBJ2-2	TGTGCCAGCAGCTTAGAACGGTACGCGAACACCGGGGAGCTGTTTTTT	CASSLERYANTGELFF
.	TRBD2	TRBV2	TRBJ2-1	TGTGCCAGCAGTGTCCAGCGGGAAGCCTACAATGAGCAGTTCTTC	CASSVQREAYNEQFF
.	TRBD2	TRBV4-2	TRBJ2-3	TGTGCCAGCAGCCAACATCAACTAGCGGGAGCAGATACGCAGTATTTT	CASSQHQLAGADTQYF
.	.	TRBV4-1	TRBJ2-1	TGCGCCAGCCGATCCCTGGGACTTACACACAATGAGCAGTTCTTC	CASRSLGLTHNEQFF
.	.	TRBV18	TRBJ2-3	TGTGCCAGCTCGCGAAACCAGCTAGAAGCCGATACGCAGTATTTT	CASSRNQLEADTQYF
.	TRBD1	TRBV10-3	TRBJ1-1	TGTGCCATCAGTGAGGGACAGGAGGTCACTGAAGCTTTCTTT	CAISEGQEVTEAFF
.	.	TRBV7-9	TRBJ1-1	TGTGCCAGCAGCTTAGTTGCCTTCGAGGTTGAAGCTTTCTTT	CASSLVAFEVEAFF
.	.	TRBV4-3	TRBJ2-5	TGCGCCAGCAGCCAAGATCTCCGCAGAGAGACCCAGTACTTC	CASSQDLRRETQYF
few	.	TRBV30	TRBJ1-2	TGTGCCTGGAGTGTAAAGGGGAATGGCTACACCTTC	CAWSVKGNGYTF
.	TRBD2	TRBV14	TRBJ2-1	TGTGCCAGCAGCCAACTGGGGGGGGGCTCCTACAATGAGCAGTTCTTC	CASSQLGGGSYNEQFF
few	.	TRBV11-2	TRBJ2-7	TGTGCCAGCAGCTTAGATGGACTGCCCTACGAGCAGTACTTC	CASSLDGLPYEQYF
few	.	TRBV3-1/TRBV3-2	TRBJ1-2	TGTGCCAGCAGCAGAAACTCCAACTATGGCTACACCTTC	CASSRNSNYGYTF
.	.	TRBV28	TRBJ1-1	TGTGCCAGCAGTTTTTTCGATAGGAACACTGAAGCTTTCTTT	CASSFFDRNTEAFF
.	TRBD1	TRBV6-2/TRBV6-3	TRBJ1-1	TGTGCCAGCAGTTACGTGACAGGGGGCTCTGAAGCTTTCTTT	CASSYVTGGSEAFF
.	TRBD1	TRBV6-4	TRBJ1-2	TGTGCCAGCAGTCCTGGGGGACAGGGAGACTATGGCTACACCTTC	CASSPGGQGDYGYTF
.	TRBD1	TRBV5-1	TRBJ2-7	TGCGCCAGCAGCTTTGGGGCGGGACAGGGCTACGAGCAGTACTTC	CASSFGAGQGYEQYF
.	TRBD2	TRBV3-1/TRBV3-2	TRBJ2-5	TGTGCCAGCAGCCAAGGACTAGCGGGAGAGACCCAGTACTTC	CASSQGLAGETQYF
.	TRBD1	TRBV7-2	TRBJ1-2	TGTGCCAGCAGCTCAACAGGGGACTACACCTTC	CASSSTGDYTF
.	.	TRBV3-1/TRBV3-2	TRBJ2-1	TGTGCCAGCAGCCCCCCTCCCTACAATGAGCAGTTCTTC	CASSPPPYNEQFF
once	.	TRBV12-3/TRBV12-4	TRBJ1-5	TGTGCCAGCAGCCCTGATAGCGATCAGCCCCAGCATTTT	CASSPDSDQPQHF
.	TRBD2	TRBV19	TRBJ2-1	TGTGCCAGTAGCTTTTGGGGGGGATACAATGAGCAGTTCTTC	CASSFWGGYNEQFF